This entry describes one T cell receptor (beta chain). The germline gives CDR1 MNHNS, CDR2 SASEGT. The V gene lost 4 bases and the J gene lost 5 bases, with 11 bases spanning the gap. The length of the CDR3 is 13 residues. The sample is drawn from a study of technical replicates of blood from a handful of donors. Sequencing used immunoSEQ multiplex PCR; TCRdb keeps in-frame clones, though not all of them. The sample records tens of thousands of clones, more than 95% being singletons. This sequence was found in a human donor in good health. V and J are TRBV6-1 and TRBJ2-5; no definite D call. The sequenced sample consisted of T cells isolated from PBMCs. The CDR3 is CASSARSGETQYF. CDR3 sequence (DNA): TGTGCCAGCAGTGCTAGATCCGGGGAGACCCAGTACTTC.